These T cell receptor beta chains were read from a single sample in a study of post-analysis software for immune sequencing data. MiXCR, run by TCRdb on the PCR reads, gives a single entry per CDR3 protein. The sample shows 150,000 to 200,000 distinct CDR3 sequences, about 30% of them seen only once. The sequenced sample consisted of blood. The receptors were gathered from a girl between 10 and 17 years old with multiple sclerosis. CDR3s include the opening cysteine and the closing phenylalanine or tryptophan. A D gene is named only where the DNA matches it firmly. Clone size is not always given. Where it is, it says once, few, many or a class for expanded clones.

J: TRBJ2-7; V: TRBV28; D: -; size: many; CDR3: CASSADSYAYEQYF; DNA: TGTGCCAGCAGCGCAGACAGCTACGCCTACGAGCAGTACTTC
J: TRBJ2-7; V: TRBV6-6; D: TRBD1; size: -; CDR3: CASGPGQGPYEQYF; DNA: TGTGCCAGCGGACCGGGACAGGGGCCCTACGAGCAGTACTTC
J: TRBJ2-5; V: TRBV9; D: TRBD2; size: many; CDR3: CASSVAPSQLAGKETQYF; DNA: TGTGCCAGCAGCGTAGCCCCGTCCCAGCTAGCGGGGAAAGAGACCCAGTACTTC
J: TRBJ2-7; V: TRBV11-2; D: -; size: -; CDR3: CASSFRGKNYEQYF; DNA: TGTGCCAGCAGCTTCCGGGGAAAAAACTACGAGCAGTACTTC
J: TRBJ2-5; V: TRBV15; D: -; size: -; CDR3: CATSRDIEMQGTQYF; DNA: TGTGCCACCAGCAGAGATATCGAGATGCAAGGGACCCAGTACTTC
J: TRBJ2-1; V: TRBV20-1; D: -; size: many; CDR3: CSALVQDKSSYNEQFF; DNA: TGCAGTGCCCTCGTACAGGACAAGAGCTCCTACAATGAGCAGTTCTTC
J: TRBJ2-1; V: TRBV12-3/TRBV12-4; D: -; size: many; CDR3: CASTWGTIQYNEQFF; DNA: TGTGCCAGCACCTGGGGGACAATCCAATACAATGAGCAGTTCTTC
J: TRBJ1-1; V: TRBV20-1; D: -; size: -; CDR3: CSARQSTEAFF; DNA: TGCAGTGCAAGACAGTCAACTGAAGCTTTCTTT
J: TRBJ1-2; V: TRBV30; D: -; size: few; CDR3: CAFIGGQGRYGYTF; DNA: TGTGCCTTCATTGGGGGTCAGGGGAGGTATGGCTACACCTTC
J: TRBJ2-5; V: TRBV5-1; D: TRBD1; size: few; CDR3: CASSSGTGIGETQYF; DNA: TGCGCCAGCAGCTCCGGGACAGGGATCGGAGAGACCCAGTACTTC
J: TRBJ1-1; V: TRBV5-1; D: -; size: -; CDR3: CASSPRPNRVEVGGAGKNTEAFF; DNA: TGCGCCAGCAGCCCTCGTCCAAACAGGGTCGAGGTTGGTGGTGCAGGGAAGAACACTGAAGCTTTCTTT
J: TRBJ2-7; V: TRBV4-2; D: -; size: -; CDR3: CASSQSGTPSSYEQYF; DNA: TGTGCCAGCAGCCAGTCCGGGACCCCGAGCTCCTACGAGCAGTACTTC
J: TRBJ2-7; V: TRBV27; D: -; size: many; CDR3: CASSLGVQLNYEQYF; DNA: TGTGCCAGCAGTTTAGGTGTCCAGTTAAACTACGAGCAGTACTTC
J: TRBJ2-2; V: TRBV12-3/TRBV12-4; D: TRBD1; size: -; CDR3: CASSFWDRGIGELFF; DNA: TGTGCCAGCAGTTTCTGGGACAGGGGGATCGGGGAGCTGTTTTTT
J: TRBJ2-3; V: TRBV29-1; D: TRBD2; size: few; CDR3: CSVASGTSSTDTQYF; DNA: TGCAGCGTTGCATCCGGGACTAGCAGCACAGATACGCAGTATTTT
J: TRBJ1-5; V: TRBV20-1; D: TRBD1; size: few; CDR3: CSARRTGLNQPQHF; DNA: TGCAGTGCTAGAAGGACAGGGCTGAATCAGCCCCAGCATTTT
J: TRBJ2-7; V: TRBV30; D: -; size: many; CDR3: CAWSVLGQGDSYEQYF; DNA: TGTGCCTGGAGTGTACTGGGACAAGGGGACTCCTACGAGCAGTACTTC
J: TRBJ2-3; V: TRBV4-1; D: -; size: many; CDR3: CASSQAGSDTQYF; DNA: TGCGCCAGCAGCCAAGCGGGGAGCGATACGCAGTATTTT
J: TRBJ2-7; V: TRBV5-1; D: -; size: -; CDR3: CASSSGSGGYEQYF; DNA: TGCGCCAGCAGCTCGGGAAGCGGAGGCTACGAGCAGTACTTC
J: TRBJ1-1; V: TRBV20-1; D: -; size: -; CDR3: CSASGLNTEAFF; DNA: TGCAGTGCTAGCGGACTGAACACTGAAGCTTTCTTT
J: TRBJ2-5; V: TRBV12-3/TRBV12-4; D: -; size: -; CDR3: CASSPTGATQYF; DNA: TGTGCCAGCAGCCCAACCGGGGCGACCCAGTACTTC
J: TRBJ2-2; V: TRBV9; D: -; size: -; CDR3: CASSGTRAANTGELFF; DNA: TGTGCCAGCAGCGGCACTAGAGCAGCGAACACCGGGGAGCTGTTTTTT
J: TRBJ1-1; V: TRBV30; D: TRBD1; size: few; CDR3: CAWSVLGTGGRDTEAFF; DNA: TGTGCCTGGAGTGTACTCGGGACAGGGGGAAGGGACACTGAAGCTTTCTTT
J: TRBJ2-3; V: TRBV5-5; D: -; size: many; CDR3: CASSFGQSTDTQYF; DNA: TGTGCCAGCAGCTTCGGACAGAGCACAGATACGCAGTATTTT
J: TRBJ1-1; V: TRBV12-3/TRBV12-4; D: -; size: many; CDR3: CASSSALNTEAFF; DNA: TGTGCCAGCAGTTCCGCCTTGAACACTGAAGCTTTCTTT
J: TRBJ2-7; V: TRBV7-3; D: TRBD2; size: few; CDR3: CASSLGTSGSSEQYF; DNA: TGTGCCAGCAGCTTGGGGACTAGCGGGAGTTCTGAGCAGTACTTC
J: TRBJ1-4; V: TRBV11-2; D: -; size: few; CDR3: CASRSEVTEKLFF; DNA: TGTGCCAGCAGGTCGGAGGTAACCGAAAAACTGTTTTTT
J: TRBJ2-7; V: TRBV6-2/TRBV6-3; D: TRBD2; size: few; CDR3: CASSGKGIEQYF; DNA: TGTGCCAGTAGCGGGAAGGGTATCGAGCAGTACTTC
J: TRBJ2-1; V: TRBV12-5; D: -; size: -; CDR3: CASGGQSPYNEQFF; DNA: TGTGCTAGTGGAGGACAGTCACCCTACAATGAGCAGTTCTTC
J: TRBJ1-5; V: TRBV15; D: -; size: few; CDR3: CATSRDSGINQPQHF; DNA: TGTGCCACCAGCAGAGATAGTGGAATCAATCAGCCCCAGCATTTT
J: TRBJ2-3; V: TRBV29-1; D: TRBD1; size: many; CDR3: CGYRGIDTQYF; DNA: TGCGGCTACAGGGGGATAGACACGCAGTATTTT
J: TRBJ2-3; V: TRBV24-1; D: -; size: many; CDR3: CATSEIEQGVGDTQYF; DNA: TGTGCCACCAGTGAGATCGAACAGGGAGTAGGAGATACGCAGTATTTT
J: TRBJ2-5; V: TRBV18; D: -; size: -; CDR3: CASSPPAQQETQYF; DNA: TGTGCCAGCTCACCACCTGCCCAGCAAGAGACCCAGTACTTC
J: TRBJ1-2; V: TRBV30; D: TRBD1; size: -; CDR3: CAWSAGQGFGYTF; DNA: TGTGCCTGGAGTGCGGGACAGGGGTTCGGCTACACCTTC
J: TRBJ1-2; V: TRBV4-2; D: -; size: many; CDR3: CASSQATGTRQVYYGYTF; DNA: TGTGCCAGCAGCCAAGCCACGGGGACTAGACAGGTCTACTATGGCTACACCTTC
J: TRBJ1-6; V: TRBV7-2; D: -; size: few; CDR3: CASRRQSGDYNSPPHF; DNA: TGTGCCAGCAGACGACAGTCAGGGGACTATAATTCACCCCCCCACTTT
J: TRBJ2-7; V: TRBV4-1; D: TRBD2; size: few; CDR3: CASSQDRGGGAYEQYF; DNA: TGCGCCAGCAGCCAAGATCGGGGCGGGGGTGCGTACGAGCAGTACTTC
J: TRBJ2-6; V: TRBV9; D: -; size: -; CDR3: CASSPSPGANVLTF; DNA: TGTGCCAGCAGCCCTAGCCCTGGGGCCAACGTCCTGACTTTC
J: TRBJ2-7; V: TRBV10-3; D: -; size: few; CDR3: CAISAPTYEQYF; DNA: TGTGCCATCAGTGCTCCAACCTACGAGCAGTACTTC
J: TRBJ2-5; V: TRBV12-3/TRBV12-4; D: TRBD2; size: -; CDR3: CASSFSGRGVYEQYF; DNA: TGTGCCAGCAGTTTCAGCGGGAGAGGTGTGTATGAGCAGTACTTC
J: TRBJ2-6; V: TRBV30; D: TRBD2; size: -; CDR3: CAWSSGIGANVLTF; DNA: TGTGCCTGGAGTAGCGGGATTGGGGCCAACGTCCTGACTTTC
J: TRBJ2-2; V: TRBV4-1; D: TRBD2; size: -; CDR3: CVSSRYGLAGGPGTGELFF; DNA: TGCGTCAGCAGCCGTTATGGACTAGCGGGAGGGCCAGGAACCGGGGAGCTGTTTTTT
J: TRBJ2-3; V: TRBV5-1; D: -; size: many; CDR3: CASSWTASLTDTQYF; DNA: TGCGCCAGCAGCTGGACAGCCAGCCTCACAGATACGCAGTATTTT
J: TRBJ2-3; V: TRBV20-1; D: TRBD1; size: -; CDR3: CSASPRDRGRADTQYF; DNA: TGCAGTGCTAGCCCTAGGGACAGGGGGCGGGCAGATACGCAGTATTTT
J: TRBJ2-7; V: TRBV29-1; D: -; size: many; CDR3: CSVRSQGLYEQYF; DNA: TGCAGCGTTCGATCCCAGGGCCTCTACGAGCAGTACTTC
J: TRBJ2-1; V: TRBV7-8; D: TRBD2; size: -; CDR3: CASSPFQYAGGTYEQFF; DNA: TGTGCCAGCAGCCCGTTCCAATACGCGGGGGGGACCTACGAGCAGTTCTTC
J: TRBJ1-1; V: TRBV5-4; D: -; size: many; CDR3: CASSEPGARSEAFF; DNA: TGTGCCAGCAGCGAACCAGGAGCGAGATCTGAAGCTTTCTTT
J: TRBJ2-3; V: TRBV12-3/TRBV12-4; D: -; size: -; CDR3: CASSLVADAQYF; DNA: TGTGCCAGCAGTTTAGTGGCAGATGCGCAGTATTTT
J: TRBJ2-1; V: TRBV7-7; D: -; size: many; CDR3: CASSVQPGNEQFF; DNA: TGTGCCAGCAGCGTACAGCCTGGGAATGAGCAGTTCTTC
J: TRBJ2-2; V: TRBV11-2; D: TRBD2; size: -; CDR3: CASSRTSGQPWELFF; DNA: TGTGCCAGCAGCCGGACTAGCGGACAACCGTGGGAGCTGTTTTTT
J: TRBJ2-3; V: TRBV7-2; D: -; size: -; CDR3: CARSLWGGVTDTQYF; DNA: TGTGCCCGCAGCTTATGGGGCGGGGTCACAGATACGCAGTATTTT
J: TRBJ2-4; V: TRBV28; D: -; size: -; CDR3: CASSLFRAKNIQYF; DNA: TGTGCCAGCAGTTTATTCAGGGCCAAAAACATTCAGTACTTC
J: TRBJ2-3; V: TRBV27; D: -; size: -; CDR3: CASSLPGGVDTQYF; DNA: TGTGCCAGCAGTTTGCCAGGGGGGGTGGATACGCAGTATTTT
J: TRBJ1-2; V: TRBV7-2; D: -; size: many; CDR3: CASSRTGTPGGYTF; DNA: TGTGCCAGCAGCCGGACCGGGACCCCTGGGGGCTACACCTTC
J: TRBJ2-7; V: TRBV18; D: -; size: -; CDR3: CASSPRGVGDYEQYF; DNA: TGTGCCAGCTCACCACGGGGGGTGGGAGACTACGAGCAGTACTTC
J: TRBJ2-1; V: TRBV10-2; D: TRBD2; size: -; CDR3: CASSVARSGRGVEQFF; DNA: TGCGCCAGCAGTGTTGCCCGGAGCGGGAGAGGGGTTGAGCAGTTCTTC
J: TRBJ2-3; V: TRBV5-1; D: TRBD2; size: -; CDR3: CASQKGALAEPDTQYF; DNA: TGCGCCAGCCAAAAAGGAGCCCTAGCGGAGCCAGATACGCAGTATTTT
J: TRBJ2-1; V: TRBV20-1; D: -; size: many; CDR3: CSARDGDKVYSEQFF; DNA: TGCAGTGCTAGAGATGGGGATAAGGTTTATAGTGAGCAGTTCTTC
J: TRBJ2-3; V: TRBV4-2; D: TRBD2; size: many; CDR3: CASSQDIGLAADTQYF; DNA: TGTGCCAGCAGCCAAGATATAGGACTAGCGGCAGATACGCAGTATTTT